Listed here are 29 T cell receptor beta chains from one sample, sequenced in a study of blood T cell repertoires in COVID-19. The method was immunoSEQ multiplex PCR; TCRdb's version includes in-frame clones alone and lacks a portion of them. The sample has a few hundred thousand clones; 90% are singletons. Sequenced material: peripheral blood. These receptors were collected from a woman aged 55-69 years with COVID-19, enrolled during active disease.

This chain uses TRBV19 with TRBJ1-1, with 9 bases that match TRBD1. V shed 4 bases, J shed 2 bases, and the junction held 8 bases outside the gene matches. This CDR3 has 16 residues. Germline lookup yields CDR1 LNHDA and CDR2 SQIVND (reference sequence). This chain's CDR3 is CASSTPTGGLNTEAFF. The CDR3 DNA is TGTGCCAGTAGTACACCGACAGGGGGATTAAACACTGAAGCTTTCTTT. Using reference TRBV19 and TRBJ1-1 for the parts outside the CDR3, the full variable domain is DGGITQSPKYLFRKEGQNVTLSCEQNLNHDAMYWYRQDPGQGLRLIYYSQIVNDFQKGDIAEGYSVSREKKESFPLTVTSAQKNPTAFYLCASSTPTGGLNTEAFFGQGTRLTVV.

V gene TRBV6-4 combines with J gene TRBJ2-3; D is perhaps TRBD2 (5 bases). Germline values: CDR1 MRHNA, CDR2 SNTAGT. There are 16 residues in the CDR3. V was cut by 6 bases and J by 6 bases, with 22 bases left in between. DNA for the CDR3: TGTGCCAGCAGCCGGGGAGCGGAGCCCTCGGGTGATACGCAGTATTTT. This translates into CASSRGAEPSGDTQYF.

This sequence joins TRBV9 and TRBJ2-7, with TRBD1 as a possible D gene (6 bases). V dropped 0 bases and J dropped 1 base, with 8 bases sitting between them. The CDR3 contains 14 residues. Germline values: CDR1 SGDLS, CDR2 YYNGEE. The CDR3 nucleotides read TGTGCCAGCAGCGTAGATGGACAGTCCTACGAGCAGTACTTC. Its protein product is CASSVDGQSYEQYF.

The chain is built from TRBV5-5 and TRBJ1-2; TRBD1 aligns across 8 bases. CDR1 and CDR2 from the germline V gene are SGHKS and YYEKEE (reference sequence). The V and J ends lost 1 base and 4 bases, in that order; junction bases with no gene match: 6. This CDR3 spans 15 amino acids. CDR3 loop: CASSLRTGSFYGYTF. CDR3 nucleotides: TGTGCCAGCAGCTTGAGGACAGGGAGCTTCTATGGCTACACCTTC.

This clone appeared a single time. The chain joins TRBV9 to TRBJ1-6; D gene unclear. Germline V lookup: CDR1 SGDLS, CDR2 YYNGEE. The CDR3 extends over 15 amino acids. The V end was cut by 0 bases, the J end by 9 bases, with 13 bases between. CDR3 residues: CASSVDNRVGSPLHF. CDR3 in DNA: TGTGCCAGCAGCGTAGATAACCGAGTCGGTTCACCCCTCCACTTT.

The chain joins TRBV18 to TRBJ1-3; 7 bases fit TRBD1. V trimming: 2 bases; J trimming: 0 bases; junction bases outside the gene matches: 7. Germline CDR1 and CDR2: KGHSH and LQKENI. The CDR3 is made up of 17 amino acids. The CDR3 DNA reads TGTGCCAGCTCACCAACGACAGGGTTCTTCTCTGGAAACACCATATATTTT. Protein sequence: CASSPTTGFFSGNTIYF.

The J gene is TRBJ1-2, the V gene TRBV7-2, with D unclear. The length of the CDR3 is 14 residues. The germline V gene has CDR1 SGHTA and CDR2 FQGNSA. The ends were cut back, 3 bases at V and 3 bases at J, with 11 bases in the middle. In DNA, the CDR3 is TGTGCCAGCAGCTTTCAGCCTAGAGACTATGGCTACACCTTC. Its protein product is CASSFQPRDYGYTF.

The rearrangement links TRBV2 to TRBJ1-2; 7 bases line up with TRBD1. From germline, CDR1 is SNHLY and CDR2 FYNNEI. V was clipped by 10 bases and J by 2 bases; unmatched bases: 10. The CDR3 spans 14 residues. The CDR3 DNA reads as TGTGCCATCATCGACAGGGACCTCAACTATGGCTACACCTTC. Its protein is CAIIDRDLNYGYTF.

The rearrangement uses TRBV7-2 and TRBJ2-3, with 7 bases aligning to TRBD1. Per the germline V gene, CDR1 is SGHTA and CDR2 is FQGNSA. J gave up 0 bases and V 4 bases, and 1 base lay outside the gene matches. The CDR3 spans 14 residues. The CDR3 DNA is TGTGCCAGCAGCTCACAGGGGAGCACAGATACGCAGTATTTT. Amino acid sequence: CASSSQGSTDTQYF. The whole variable domain, filled in from reference TRBV7-2 and TRBJ2-3, reads GAGVSQSPSNKVTEKGKDVELRCDPISGHTALYWYRQSLGQGLEFLIYFQGNSAPDKSGLPSDRFSAERTGGSVSTLTIQRTQQEDSAVYLCASSSQGSTDTQYFGPGTRLTVL.

The chain is built from TRBV5-1 and TRBJ1-1, with 8 bases aligning to TRBD1. The junction had 9 bases not matched to a gene; V was cut back by 4 bases and J by 1 base. This CDR3 comprises 16 residues. Germline CDR1 SGHRS, CDR2 YFSETQ. The CDR3 loop is CASSTATGTGNTEAFF. In DNA form, the CDR3 reads TGCGCCAGCAGCACAGCTACCGGGACAGGGAACACTGAAGCTTTCTTT. The full variable domain, with the rest looked up from reference TRBV5-1 and TRBJ1-1, is KAGVTQTPRYLIKTRGQQVTLSCSPISGHRSVSWYQQTPGQGLQFLFEYFSETQRNKGNFPGRFSGRQFSNSRSEMNVSTLELGDSALYLCASSTATGTGNTEAFFGQGTRLTVV.

The chain uses TRBV3-1 (or the pseudogene TRBV3-2) and TRBJ2-5, with D possibly TRBD2 on 7 matching bases. CDR1 LGHDT and CDR2 YNNKEL come from the germline V gene (reference sequence). Trimming stripped 4 bases from V and 4 bases from J, with 16 bases between. The CDR3 has 15 residues. CDR3 in amino acids: CASSRGGGGLETQYF. CDR3 bases: TGTGCCAGCAGCCGCGGAGGGGGGGGCTTAGAGACCCAGTACTTC.

The chain joins TRBV4-1 to TRBJ1-1, with D possibly matching TRBD1 (5 bases). Germline CDR1 and CDR2: MGHRA and YSYEKL. This CDR3 contains 15 residues. V gave up 1 base and J gave up 0 bases, with 9 bases separating them. Written as DNA, the CDR3 is TGCGCCAGCAGCCAAGTGGGGCTAATGAACACTGAAGCTTTCTTT. It specifies CASSQVGLMNTEAFF.

V is TRBV2 and J is TRBJ2-1, with 7 bases matching TRBD1. The CDR3 extends over 18 amino acids. Germline-derived CDR1 and CDR2 are SNHLY and FYNNEI. V dropped 7 bases and J dropped 0; count of bases not matched to a gene: 15. The CDR3 nucleotides read TGTGCCAGCACCCGGGACAGCGCCTCGCCCAGCTCCTACAATGAGCAGTTCTTC. Protein product: CASTRDSASPSSYNEQFF.

The J gene is TRBJ1-2, the V gene TRBV27; unclear D gene. V gave up 2 bases and J gave up 7 bases, with 11 bases separating them. Germline CDR1 MNHEY, CDR2 SMNVEV (reference sequence). This CDR3 comprises 13 residues. Written as DNA, the CDR3 is TGTGCCAGCAGTTTAACGGTGGGCAGTGGCTACACCTTC. Protein: CASSLTVGSGYTF.

V usage is TRBV3-1 (or the pseudogene TRBV3-2) and J usage is TRBJ1-6, with 11 bases identical to TRBD1. Germline loops: CDR1 LGHDT, CDR2 YNNKEL (reference sequence). V shed 3 bases and J 7 bases; nucleotides not matched to a gene: 5. CDR3 length equals 16 residues. Written as DNA, the CDR3 is TGTGCCAGCAGCCAGATTGGGACAGGGGGGAATTCACCCCTCCACTTT. Translation gives CASSQIGTGGNSPLHF.

The chain is built from TRBV5-1 and TRBJ2-7; D perhaps matches TRBD2 (5 bases). V shed 4 bases and J shed 4 bases, with 12 bases lying between them. This CDR3 region has 13 residues. Looked up from germline, CDR1 is SGHRS and CDR2 is YFSETQ. The CDR3 loop is CASSTGMQYEQYF. The CDR3 region has the DNA TGCGCCAGCAGCACCGGGATGCAGTACGAGCAGTACTTC.

This chain connects TRBV11-1 to TRBJ2-7, with 8 nucleotides matching TRBD1. The CDR3 is 14 residues long. Germline V gene sequence: CDR1 SGHAT, CDR2 FQDESV (reference sequence). The ends lost 5 bases at V and 6 bases at J; junction bases unmatched: 9. The CDR3, as DNA: TGTGCCAGCAGCCGGACAGGGCAAGTCGGCGAGCAGTACTTC. Its translation is CASSRTGQVGEQYF.

This clone was counted only a few times. The J gene is TRBJ1-2, the V gene TRBV5-1; 11 bases match TRBD1. The CDR3 runs to 16 residues. In germline, CDR1 is SGHRS, CDR2 YFSETQ. The J segment lost 1 base and the V segment lost 4 bases, leaving 6 bases of the junction unmatched. CDR3 protein: CASSMDRGQDNYGYTF. CDR3 DNA: TGCGCCAGCAGCATGGACAGGGGGCAAGATAACTATGGCTACACCTTC.

DNA of the CDR3: TGTGCCAGTAGTATAGGGACAGGGGGATACAATGAGCAGTTCTTC. It specifies CASSIGTGGYNEQFF. V and J are TRBV19 and TRBJ2-1; TRBD1 agrees at 10 bases. The length of the CDR3 is 15 residues. J gave up 4 bases and V 1 base, and 1 base lay outside the gene matches. Germline values: CDR1 LNHDA, CDR2 SQIVND (reference sequence).

This clone was observed a single time. The chain is built from TRBV3-1 (or the pseudogene TRBV3-2) and TRBJ1-1; D unresolved. V was clipped by 4 bases and J by 5 bases, with 14 bases between them. This CDR3 contains 14 residues. Germline V gene sequence: CDR1 LGHDT, CDR2 YNNKEL (reference sequence). CDR3 coding DNA: TGTGCCAGCAGCCGGAGTGGAGGGAGGACTGAAGCTTTCTTT. Its translation: CASSRSGGRTEAFF.

This CDR3 is CASGVGQFEAFF. CDR3 coding DNA: TGTGCCAGCGGGGTTGGACAGTTTGAAGCTTTCTTT. The chain employs TRBV2 and TRBJ1-1; D is perhaps TRBD1 (6 bases). The V end was cut by 8 bases, the J end by 7 bases, with 14 bases between. The CDR3 spans 12 residues. Germline V gene sequence: CDR1 SNHLY, CDR2 FYNNEI.

This sequence joins TRBV5-4 and TRBJ2-7, with 7 positions matching TRBD2. This CDR3 is built from 13 residues. Trimming cost V 0 bases and J 5 bases; bases outside gene matches: 2. CDR1 is SGHNT and CDR2 is YYREEE in the germline V gene (reference sequence). The CDR3 nucleotides read TGTGCCAGCAGCTTGGCCGGGGGGAACGAGCAGTACTTC. As protein: CASSLAGGNEQYF.

The rearrangement joins TRBV2 to TRBJ2-5; D unresolved. Trimming took 0 bases from V and 5 from J, leaving 13 bases between them. The CDR3 extends over 15 amino acids. Germline V CDR1 and CDR2: SNHLY, FYNNEI. CDR3 residues: CASSEALGHTETQYF. CDR3 nucleotide sequence: TGTGCCAGCAGTGAAGCTCTTGGGCATACGGAGACCCAGTACTTC.

The J gene is TRBJ1-1, the V gene TRBV6-5; D is possibly TRBD1 (6 bases). This CDR3 has 14 residues. Germline CDR1 MNHEY, CDR2 SVGAGI. V was clipped by 6 bases and J by 0 bases, with 11 bases between them. The chain's CDR3 is CASRGTPMNTEAFF. The CDR3 nucleotides read TGTGCCAGCAGAGGGACACCTATGAACACTGAAGCTTTCTTT.

The chain recombines TRBV12-3 or TRBV12-4 with TRBJ2-7; TRBD1 aligns across 8 bases. There are 13 residues in the CDR3. V trimming: 4 bases; J trimming: 3 bases; junction bases outside the gene matches: 2. The CDR3 nucleotides read TGTGCCAGCAGTTACGACAGGGGCTACGAGCAGTACTTC. Translated: CASSYDRGYEQYF.

The chain has TRBV5-1 and TRBJ2-5; the match to TRBD1 covers 7 bases. The CDR3 has 13 residues. The V and J ends lost 3 bases and 4 bases, in that order; junction bases with no gene match: 3. Germline CDR1 and CDR2: SGHRS and YFSETQ. The DNA of the CDR3 is TGCGCCAGCAGCTCACCAGGGGGAGAGACCCAGTACTTC. As protein: CASSSPGGETQYF.

The rearrangement joins TRBV6-5 to TRBJ1-2, with 9 bases lining up with TRBD1. The J segment lost 7 bases and the V segment lost 7 bases, leaving 4 bases of the junction unmatched. Germline assignment: CDR1 MNHEY and CDR2 SVGAGI. The CDR3 spans 12 residues. In nucleotides, the CDR3 is TGTGCCAGCACCCGGACAGGGGTTGGCTACACCTTC. Its translation is CASTRTGVGYTF.

This chain joins TRBV6-2 or TRBV6-3 and TRBJ1-1; 7 bases are shared with TRBD1. This CDR3 contains 11 residues. Trimming at V came to 6 bases and at J to 9 bases, leaving 4 bases not matched to a gene. Germline V gene sequence: CDR1 MNHEY, CDR2 SVGEGT. CDR3 coding DNA: TGTGCCAGCAGCAAGGGACAGCAAGCTTTCTTT. Translation: CASSKGQQAFF.

This chain uses TRBV7-9 with TRBJ1-5, with a tentative D call TRBD1 (6 bases). This CDR3 comprises 16 residues. Germline V lookup: CDR1 SEHNR, CDR2 FQNEAQ (reference sequence). V was trimmed by 3 bases and J by 7 bases, leaving 19 bases between them. Here the CDR3 reads CASSFRDKRLEQPQHF. DNA for the CDR3: TGTGCCAGCAGCTTCCGGGACAAGAGACTGGAACAGCCCCAGCATTTT.